This TCR beta chain was identified during a study of shared clonotypes between healthy human individuals (dated by TCRdb to 2018 to 2020). Turning to the overall study: The cohort included three men and two women between 18 and 49 years of age. For each donor, CD4 naive and CD4 memory were each run on three plates, CD8 naive on two plates, and CD8 memory on one plate. Blood TCR repertoires of four to six healthy adults were deeply sequenced to estimate repertoire size and the extent of clonotype sharing between individuals. Libraries were prepared and TCR repertoires were sequenced by different laboratories using diverse techniques, in order to increase sequencing depth and limit assay-specific biases. Each donor's leukapheresis produced roughly between roughly 0.85 and 9.5 billion PBMCs.

Donors were healthy HIV-negative adults with no recently reported acute infections or vaccinations. Every donor was a Caucasian adult living in Nashville, Tennessee, USA. CD4+ T cells were enriched by magnetic negative selection; naive cells were then positively selected on CD45RA, and the negative fraction formed the memory subset. Blood was obtained by leukapheresis, after which PBMCs were separated by Ficoll-Histopaque density gradient centrifugation and cryopreserved in liquid nitrogen vapor phase. Purity and quantity of every magnetically sorted T cell population were checked by analytical flow cytometry. Genomic DNA was isolated from every sorted fraction and measured by UV absorbance on a Nanodrop 2000c. With regard to this clone: What antigen it recognizes has not been identified. The record has no base qualities; no much larger clone is one base away.

Based on the germline V gene, the CDR1 and CDR2 sequences are SGHTA and FQGNSA. Germline trimming amounts to 6 bases on V and 4 bases on J, with 7 as the count of junction bases outside the gene matches. The CDR3 covers 17 residues, taking in both the cysteine and the phenylalanine. Only CDR3 DNA is held: 51 bases, read in frame from base 1. Broad study findings and their caveats: Larger estimated clonotype richness was generally found for naive subsets than for memory subsets. Pairwise subsampling indicated that sequencing depth was expected to affect the degree of clonotype sharing among donors. Sampling was restricted to blood, and TCR repertoires in tissues likely differ from the TCR repertoires found in blood. Because the study included only a small number of donors, the genetic and exposure-history diversity represented was limited. Incomplete sequencing was indicated by rarefaction of sorted-subset datasets, despite the large sequencing depth. Clonotypes shared by all four sorted-subset donors showed higher generation probabilities than non-shared clonotypes. Across a few donors, about 5.2% of naive CD4, over 3% of naive CD8, around 2.5% of memory CD4, and about 0.44% of memory CD8 clonotypes were shared.

Using the deep immunoSEQ assay, TCR CDR3 regions were amplified from genomic DNA by multiplex PCR. Genomic DNA extracted from each cell subset was distributed evenly over all wells of several immunoSEQ 96-well plates, and each plate served as one replicate. Each replicate PCR for sorted subsets received roughly 0.2 ug genomic DNA, equal to roughly 29,000 T cell genomes. Purified libraries were quantified with a Qubit 3.0 fluorometer, sized on a Bioanalyzer 2100, and re-quantified with the KAPA Library Quantification kit. Every immunoSEQ 96-well plate was sequenced on a dedicated single-read 150-cycle Illumina NextSeq 550 flow cell. The published analysis was carried out like this. The immunoSEQ output contained only junctional sequences without quality scores, so filtering could not match that applied to full-length reads. To assign V/J genes and CDR3, sequences were annotated against IMGT germline references using PyIR, a Python wrapper for IgBLAST v1.9. Reads were filtered out if the reads had weak V/J assignments (E-value above 1e-6), no CDR3, stop codons, out-of-frame junctions, or ambiguous translated residues. V3J clonotypes were defined as sequences sharing an identical inferred V gene, J gene, and CDR3 amino acid sequence. The percentage overlap between two repertoires was calculated by dividing the number of shared unique clonotypes by the size of the smaller repertoire. Three approaches were used to assess repertoire richness: RTK rarefaction, the Chao1 estimator, and Recon v2.1 estimates of unobserved clonotypes. Generation probabilities for all TCRbeta clonotypes obtained by the gDNA method from a handful of donors were computed using OLGA. The table was pulled from immuneACCESS by TCRdb, which kept in-frame rearrangements only. Such tables lose some clones; where checked, under half of the loss comes from unresolved V genes, and the rest has no known cause. The V and J calls and clone size come from that table; D and trimming were worked out from the DNA. Present in this sample are about 1.1 million clones, 78% of which were seen just once. The top ten constitute 0.6% to 0.7% of the sample.

This clonotype originated in a man aged 18 to 30 in good health. Some clones in this sample may be carry-over from other donors' samples. The sequencing sample was made of memory CD4+ T cells from PBMCs. The cell subset or site label, read with the paper, signifies: CD45RA-negative fraction. Rearrangement joined TRBV7-2 to TRBJ2-3; 16 junctional bases match TRBD2. The CDR3 region reads CASRHPGTSGRADTQYF. The DNA reads as follows: TGTGCCAGCAGGCACCCCGGGACTAGCGGGAGGGCAGATACGCAGTATTTT. With the portions outside the CDR3 filled from the reference TRBV7-2 and TRBJ2-3 genes, the complete variable region becomes GAGVSQSPSNKVTEKGKDVELRCDPISGHTALYWYRQSLGQGLEFLIYFQGNSAPDKSGLPSDRFSAERTGGSVSTLTIQRTQQEDSAVYLCASRHPGTSGRADTQYFGPGTRLTVL.